This TCR beta chain stems from a study of CD8 T cells in ankylosing spondylitis. Overall study findings and caveats: It was reported that disease-linked clones were significantly enriched in matched ankylosing spondylitis synovial fluid. As for the disease-linked clones, they showed a CD8+ phenotype and occurred at relatively low frequencies in peripheral blood. What seemed typical of ankylosing spondylitis blood was a TCR beta motif built from eight highly homologous variants.

Quantitative 5'-RACE with molecular barcodes produced the TCR beta libraries. TCRdb reanalysed the 5' RACE reads using MiXCR and keeps one entry per CDR3 protein. The repertoire consists of 800,000 to 900,000 distinct CDR3 sequences, with approximately 12% occurring once and the leading ten covering just over 0.5%. The CDR3 covers 13 residues. V lost 6 bases to trimming and J lost 9 bases; unmatched junction nucleotides: 8. Germline V lookup: CDR1 SGHTA, CDR2 FQGNSA. Comments on this clonotype: Its antigen is still unknown.

V gene TRBV7-2 combines with J gene TRBJ2-7; TRBD2 aligns across 10 bases. The receptor was isolated from a male donor with ankylosing spondylitis. Sequencing was carried out using blood, either unsorted or a sorted T cell fraction (not recorded which). The CDR3 region is CASSPSPSGGQYF. The CDR3 coding sequence is TGTGCCAGCAGTCCTAGCCCTAGCGGGGGGCAGTACTTC.